This TCR beta chain was found in a study of OX40 agonist ivuxolimab in advanced cancers. Study-level information: Participants, 82.7% male, averaged roughly 60 years of age, ranging from roughly 20 to 79. Prior anti-PD-1, anti-PD-L1 or anti-CTLA-4 therapy was allowed; approximately 40% had some. Overall study results and limits: At 0.1 to 3.0 mg/kg and by week 6, clonal expansion occurred in CD4+ and CD8+ blood T cells. Several nonresponders also turned out to have low normalized T-cell clonal expansion.

The repertoire was sequenced with immunoSEQ multiplex PCR; TCRdb's copy has only in-frame clones and lacks some. The repertoire holds some 69,000 clones, with about nine tenths as singletons. As to this clone: As yet, its antigen is unknown.

This CDR3 comprises 13 residues. CDR1 is SNHLY, CDR2 FYNNEI, per germline. Trimming took off 6 bases at V and 2 bases at J, with 8 bases between the two ends. The genes are TRBV2 and TRBJ1-5, with D unclear. The clonotype originates from an adult with an advanced solid tumor such as melanoma, head and neck, liver or kidney cancer. The sample was CD4+ or CD8+ T cells sorted from blood, taken in a trial of the OX40 agonist ivuxolimab. CDR3 DNA: TGTGCCAGCAGAGCCTCGGGCAATCAGCCCCAGCATTTT. Its protein product is CASRASGNQPQHF.